This T cell receptor (beta chain) appears in the sequencing data of a study of T cells in tuberculosis. Study-level information: IGRA-negative adolescents, IGRA-positive adolescents with latent tuberculosis and adults with active tuberculosis formed this South African cohort.

The V gene end was trimmed by 1 base and the J gene end by 3 bases; junction bases not matched to a gene: 10. This CDR3 spans 18 amino acids. Germline assignment: CDR1 SEHNR and CDR2 FQNEAQ (reference sequence). Libraries were prepared by immunoSEQ multiplex PCR; TCRdb keeps only in-frame clonotypes and omits some of them. This table holds under 40,000 clones, approximately 94% found once. The chain carries TRBV7-9 and TRBJ2-2; 8 positions agree with TRBD1. The clonotype originates from a donor aged 10-30 years with latent tuberculosis or without tuberculosis infection. Specimen: PBMCs. The CDR3 DNA sequence: TGTGCCAGCAGCTTAGAAGACAGGGGATTTAGGGACACCGGGGAGCTGTTTTTT. As protein: CASSLEDRGFRDTGELFF. Drawing the rest from reference TRBV7-9 and TRBJ2-2, the complete variable domain is DTGVSQNPRHKITKRGQNVTFRCDPISEHNRLYWYRQTLGQGPEFLTYFQNEAQLEKSRLLSDRFSAERPKGSFSTLEIQRTEQGDSAMYLCASSLEDRGFRDTGELFFGEGSRLTVL.